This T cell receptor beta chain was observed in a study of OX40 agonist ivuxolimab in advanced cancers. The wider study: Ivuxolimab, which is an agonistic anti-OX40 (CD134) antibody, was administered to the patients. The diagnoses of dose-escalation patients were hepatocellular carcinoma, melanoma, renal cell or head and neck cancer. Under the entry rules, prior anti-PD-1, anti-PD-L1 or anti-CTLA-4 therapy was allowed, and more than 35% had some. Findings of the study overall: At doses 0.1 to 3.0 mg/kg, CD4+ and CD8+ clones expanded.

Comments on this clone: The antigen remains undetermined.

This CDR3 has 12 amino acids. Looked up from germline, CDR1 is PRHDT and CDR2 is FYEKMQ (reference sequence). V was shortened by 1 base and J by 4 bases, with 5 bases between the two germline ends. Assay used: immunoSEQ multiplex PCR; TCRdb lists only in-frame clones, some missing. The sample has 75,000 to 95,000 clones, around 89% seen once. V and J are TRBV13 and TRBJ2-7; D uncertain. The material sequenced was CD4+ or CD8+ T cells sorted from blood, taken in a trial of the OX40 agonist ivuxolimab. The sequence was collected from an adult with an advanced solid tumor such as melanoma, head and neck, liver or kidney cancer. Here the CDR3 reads CASSLVSYEQYF. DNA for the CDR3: TGTGCCAGCAGCTTAGTTTCGTACGAGCAGTACTTC.